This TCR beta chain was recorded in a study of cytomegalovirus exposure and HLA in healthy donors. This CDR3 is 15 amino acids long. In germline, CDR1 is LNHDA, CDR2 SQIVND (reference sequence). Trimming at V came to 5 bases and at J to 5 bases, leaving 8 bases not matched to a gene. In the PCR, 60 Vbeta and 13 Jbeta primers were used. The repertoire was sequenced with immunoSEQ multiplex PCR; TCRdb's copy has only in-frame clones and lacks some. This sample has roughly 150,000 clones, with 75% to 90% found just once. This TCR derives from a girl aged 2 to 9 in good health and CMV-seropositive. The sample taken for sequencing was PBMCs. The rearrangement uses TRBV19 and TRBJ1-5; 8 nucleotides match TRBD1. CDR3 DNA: TGTGCCAGTAGTTTTGGACAGGGTGGGGATCAGCCCCAGCATTTT. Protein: CASSFGQGGDQPQHF. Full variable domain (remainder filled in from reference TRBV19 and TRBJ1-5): DGGITQSPKYLFRKEGQNVTLSCEQNLNHDAMYWYRQDPGQGLRLIYYSQIVNDFQKGDIAEGYSVSREKKESFPLTVTSAQKNPTAFYLCASSFGQGGDQPQHFGDGTRLSIL.